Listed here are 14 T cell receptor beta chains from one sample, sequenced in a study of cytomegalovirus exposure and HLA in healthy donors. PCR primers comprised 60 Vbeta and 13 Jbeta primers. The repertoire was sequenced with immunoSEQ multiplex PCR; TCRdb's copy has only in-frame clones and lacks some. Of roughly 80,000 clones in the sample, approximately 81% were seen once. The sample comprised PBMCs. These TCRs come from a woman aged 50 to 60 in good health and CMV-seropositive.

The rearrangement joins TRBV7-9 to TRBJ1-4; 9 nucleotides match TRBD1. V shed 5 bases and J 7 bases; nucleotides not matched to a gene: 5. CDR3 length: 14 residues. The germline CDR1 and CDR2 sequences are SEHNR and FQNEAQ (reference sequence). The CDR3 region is CASSPGTGSEKLFF. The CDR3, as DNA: TGTGCCAGCAGCCCCGGGACAGGGAGTGAAAAACTGTTTTTT.

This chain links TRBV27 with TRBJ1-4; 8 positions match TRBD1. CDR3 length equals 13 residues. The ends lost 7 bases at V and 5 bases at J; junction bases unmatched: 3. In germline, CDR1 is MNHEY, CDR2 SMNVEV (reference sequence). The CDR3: CASKGQVNEKLFF. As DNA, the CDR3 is TGTGCCAGCAAGGGACAGGTCAATGAAAAACTGTTTTTT.

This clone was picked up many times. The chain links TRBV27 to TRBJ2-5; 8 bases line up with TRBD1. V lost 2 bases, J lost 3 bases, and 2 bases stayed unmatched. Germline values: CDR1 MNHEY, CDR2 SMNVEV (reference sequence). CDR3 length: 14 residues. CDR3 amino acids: CASSLGTGKETQYF. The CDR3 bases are TGTGCCAGCAGTTTAGGGACAGGAAAAGAGACCCAGTACTTC.

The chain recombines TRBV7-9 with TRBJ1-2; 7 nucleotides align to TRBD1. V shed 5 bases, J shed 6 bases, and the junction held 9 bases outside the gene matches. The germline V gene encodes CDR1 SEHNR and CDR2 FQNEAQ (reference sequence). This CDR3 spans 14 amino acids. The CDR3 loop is CASSPSWDSNGYTF. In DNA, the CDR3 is TGTGCCAGCAGCCCCTCGTGGGACAGCAATGGCTACACCTTC.

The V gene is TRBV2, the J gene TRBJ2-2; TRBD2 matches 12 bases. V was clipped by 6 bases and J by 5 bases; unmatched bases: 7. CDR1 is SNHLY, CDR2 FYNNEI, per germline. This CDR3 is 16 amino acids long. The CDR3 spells CASRLAGGQGTGELFF. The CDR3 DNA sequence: TGTGCCAGCAGACTAGCGGGAGGCCAGGGGACCGGGGAGCTGTTTTTT.

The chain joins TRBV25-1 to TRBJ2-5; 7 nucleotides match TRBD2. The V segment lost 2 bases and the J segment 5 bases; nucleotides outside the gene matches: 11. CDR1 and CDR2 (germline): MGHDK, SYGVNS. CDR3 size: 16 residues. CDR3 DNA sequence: TGTGCCAGCAGTGAAGGGGGAGGGAGGGCTGTGGAGACCCAGTACTTC. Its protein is CASSEGGGRAVETQYF.

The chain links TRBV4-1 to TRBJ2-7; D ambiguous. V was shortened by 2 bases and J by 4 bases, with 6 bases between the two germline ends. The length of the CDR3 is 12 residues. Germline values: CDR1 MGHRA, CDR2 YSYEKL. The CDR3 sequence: CASSQSSYEQYF. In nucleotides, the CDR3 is TGCGCCAGCAGCCAATCGTCGTACGAGCAGTACTTC.

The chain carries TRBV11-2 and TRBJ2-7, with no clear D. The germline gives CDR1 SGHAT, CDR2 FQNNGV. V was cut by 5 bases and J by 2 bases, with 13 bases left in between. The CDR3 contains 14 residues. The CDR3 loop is CASSTGSTTYEQYF. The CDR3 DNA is TGTGCCAGCAGCACCGGGTCGACCACCTACGAGCAGTACTTC.

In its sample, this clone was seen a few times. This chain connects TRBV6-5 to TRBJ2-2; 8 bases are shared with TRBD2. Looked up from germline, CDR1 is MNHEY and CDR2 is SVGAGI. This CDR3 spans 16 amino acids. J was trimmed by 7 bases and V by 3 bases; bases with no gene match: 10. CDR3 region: CASSYSGTTPGGELFF. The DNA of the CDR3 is TGTGCCAGCAGTTATAGCGGGACAACCCCCGGCGGGGAGCTGTTTTTT.

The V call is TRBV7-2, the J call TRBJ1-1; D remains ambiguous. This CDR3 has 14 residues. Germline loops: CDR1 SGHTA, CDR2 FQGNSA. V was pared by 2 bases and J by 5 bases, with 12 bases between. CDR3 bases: TGTGCCAGCAGCTTAAAGGGAGGTCGAACTGAAGCTTTCTTT. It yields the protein CASSLKGGRTEAFF.

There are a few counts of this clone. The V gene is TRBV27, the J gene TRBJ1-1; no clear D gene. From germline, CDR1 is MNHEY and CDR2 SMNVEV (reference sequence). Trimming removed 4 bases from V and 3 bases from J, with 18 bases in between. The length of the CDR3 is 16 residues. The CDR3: CASSSTPRQDYTEAFF. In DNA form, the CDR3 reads TGTGCCAGCAGTTCAACCCCCAGACAAGATTACACTGAAGCTTTCTTT.

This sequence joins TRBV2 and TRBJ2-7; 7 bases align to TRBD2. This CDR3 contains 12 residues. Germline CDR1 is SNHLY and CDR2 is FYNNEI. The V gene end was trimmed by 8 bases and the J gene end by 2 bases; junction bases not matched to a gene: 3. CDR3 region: CASGGGTYEQYF. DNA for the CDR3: TGTGCCAGCGGGGGGGGGACCTACGAGCAGTACTTC.

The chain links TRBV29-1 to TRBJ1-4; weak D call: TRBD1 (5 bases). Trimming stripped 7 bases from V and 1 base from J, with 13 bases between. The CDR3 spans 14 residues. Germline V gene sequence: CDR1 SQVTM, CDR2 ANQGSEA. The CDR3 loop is CSGRGVGTNEKLFF. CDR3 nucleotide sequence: TGCAGCGGGAGGGGAGTCGGAACTAATGAAAAACTGTTTTTT.

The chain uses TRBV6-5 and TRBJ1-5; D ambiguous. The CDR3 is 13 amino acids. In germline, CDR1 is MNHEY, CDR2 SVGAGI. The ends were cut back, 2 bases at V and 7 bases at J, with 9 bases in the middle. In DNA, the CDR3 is TGTGCCAGCAGTTACGGAAGGGAGCAGCCCCAGCATTTT. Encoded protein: CASSYGREQPQHF.